This T cell receptor (beta chain) was obtained from a study of PD-L1 blockade in urothelial cancer. Across the study: Male sex and bladder-origin urothelial cancer were recorded for about 90% of the roughly 30 patients. Samples came from 3 weeks, at the second dose, and 6 weeks into treatment.

Described time point: pretreatment peripheral blood. Clones were read by immunoSEQ multiplex PCR, and TCRdb kept only the in-frame ones, dropping some. The sample gives about 93,000 clones, around 90% of which show up once; around 1.7% is in the top ten. This CDR3 is 15 amino acids long. CDR1 and CDR2 from the germline V gene are SGHNT and YYREEE (reference sequence). The ends were cut back, 5 bases at V and 4 bases at J, with 19 bases in the middle. This receptor was identified in a man in his fifties or sixties with urothelial cancer. The V gene is TRBV5-4, the J gene TRBJ2-7; TRBD2 is a possible D gene (5 bases). The sequences come from PBMCs, collected around atezolizumab (anti-PD-L1) treatment. For the CDR3, the DNA is TGTGCCAGCAGTTCCGAGGGTGGCACTCAATACGAGCAGTACTTC. Its translation: CASSSEGGTQYEQYF.